The T cell receptor (beta chain) described here comes from a study of patients and donors after allogeneic stem cell transplantation. TCRdb re-called the RT-PCR reads with MiXCR, one entry per CDR3 protein. The sample holds hundreds of thousands of distinct CDR3 sequences, 16% seen once. Trimming removed 5 bases from V and 0 bases from J; junction bases left unmatched: 6. The CDR3 covers 16 residues. In germline, CDR1 is SGDLS, CDR2 YYNGEE. The clonotype originates from a human donor who was either an allogeneic HSCT recipient or a stem cell or donor lymphocyte infusion donor (not recorded which). It is not recorded whose cells these are; they may come from a transplant donor. The source material was blood, either unsorted or a sorted T cell fraction (not recorded which). The chain employs TRBV9 and TRBJ1-4; 8 bases are shared with TRBD1. DNA of the CDR3: TGTGCCAGCAGTCGTACAGGGGGGGCAACTAATGAAAAACTGTTTTTT. Translating it yields CASSRTGGATNEKLFF.